This TCR beta chain originates from a study of CXCR3-negative and CXCR3-positive naive CD8 T cells (dated by TCRdb to between 2018 and 2020). Background for the entire study: In total, some 140 million TRB reads were obtained, or roughly 1.5 +/- 0.3 million reads per library. TRBV-TRBJ cluster analysis included naive subsets from about 5 donors and memory cells from 3 donors. The diversity and physicochemical repertoire analyses included some 11 donors pooled from two independent experiments. General study outcomes and caveats: Freshly isolated PBMCs were used for most assays because CXCR3 expression went down partially after cryopreservation. Repertoire diversity was comparably high in both naive subsets but much lower in memory CD8+ T cells. TRB CDR3s from CXCR3-positive naive cells showed higher hydrophobicity (lower Kidera factor 4), lower energy, and higher strength and volume indices than CXCR3-negative naive cells. Because surface CD5, which has been linked to self-reactivity in mice, was comparable between naive subsets, TCR interaction strength was also inferred from TRB CDR3 physicochemical properties. Naive CXCR3-negative and CXCR3-positive cells from the same donor showed similar TRBV-TRBJ usage, whereas memory cells showed distinct patterns.

There are 16 amino acids in the CDR3, from cysteine to phenylalanine inclusive. Only the protein is on record. The germline V gene (reference sequence) gives CDR1 as DFQATT and CDR2 as SNEGSKA. For every CD8+ T cell subset, fewer than 350,000 cells were flow-sorted straight into RLT lysis buffer, and each subset was sorted in triplicate. To exclude memory contaminants, naive CD8+ T cells were stringently defined as CD45RO-CCR7+CD27+CD95-. Peripheral blood mononuclear cells were isolated from buffy coats by standard density gradient centrifugation. Naive CXCR3-negative and CXCR3-positive CD8+ T cells were flow-sorted using a FACSAria III. Total RNA was extracted from sorted cells with an RNeasy Mini Kit. As regards this clonotype: Its antigen is currently not known.

For sequencing, a NextSeq 550 was employed. The Human TCR Profiling Kit (MiLaboratory) was used to prepare UMI-labeled 5' RACE TRB cDNA libraries. cDNA synthesis used the entire amount of extracted RNA, and PCR amplification then used the entire amount of cDNA produced. The libraries were made side by side, with each library going through the same number of PCR cycles. Turning to the authors' computational methods: MIGEC and MiXCR extracted about 50,000 +/- 9,200 unique UMI-labeled TRB cDNA molecules per library, requiring at least two reads per UMI. An average of around 40,000 +/- 10,000 functional in-frame TRB CDR3 nucleotide clonotypes without stop codons was found per library. After each sample was downsampled to 5000 UMI-labeled TRB molecules, VDJtools was used to calculate diversity metrics such as normalized Shannon-Wiener and Chao1. VDJtools was used to calculate clonotype-size-weighted physicochemical properties of the central five CDR3 residues, namely interaction energy, strength, volume and Kidera factor 4. Following TCRdb reprocessing, every CDR3 protein sequence forms one entry, and DNA is not provided. The V and J calls reflect TCRdb's pipeline rather than the authors' work. The data table for this sample lists fewer than 90,000 distinct CDR3 sequences. The ten largest clonotypes hold around 0.58% of the sample.

The receptor's source is a human donor in good health. Some clones in this sample may be carry-over from other donors' samples. The sequenced sample consisted of naive CXCR3+ CD8+ T cells from blood. Interpreted using the paper, the cell subset or site label stands for: CD45RO-CCR7+CD27+CD95- naive CD8+ T cells expressing CXCR3 (TNR3+). The chain is assembled from TRBV20-1 and TRBJ2-2; TCRdb's D call of TRBD2 is untestable without DNA. This receptor carries the CDR3 CSAPGTSGTTTGELFF.